The 32 T cell receptor beta chains listed next were all sequenced from one sample in a study of cytomegalovirus exposure and HLA in healthy donors. With 60 Vbeta and 13 Jbeta primers, the PCR was carried out. Method: immunoSEQ multiplex PCR; TCRdb's copy keeps in-frame clones and lacks some. The table records about 160,000 clones, approximately 85% of them present only once. Sequencing used PBMCs. The receptors shown here come from a middle-aged man in good health and CMV-seropositive.

This chain links TRBV6-6 with TRBJ1-1; 8 bases map to TRBD1. CDR3 length: 13 residues. Germline loops: CDR1 MNHNY, CDR2 SVGAGI (reference sequence). Trimming cost V 6 bases and J 4 bases; bases outside gene matches: 4. Here the CDR3 reads CASSQGAVTEAFF. The CDR3 DNA follows: TGTGCCAGCAGCCAGGGGGCGGTCACTGAAGCTTTCTTT.

This sequence joins TRBV10-3 and TRBJ2-3; 13 bases fit TRBD2. CDR1 and CDR2 from the germline V gene are ENHRY and SYGVKD. V shed 2 bases and J 10 bases; nucleotides not matched to a gene: 12. The CDR3 is 17 residues long. The CDR3 DNA reads TGTGCCATCAGTGAGGCATTGGGACTAGCGGGGACCCAGGCGCAGTATTTT. Amino acid sequence: CAISEALGLAGTQAQYF.

V gene TRBV6-5 combines with J gene TRBJ1-1; D is unclear. This CDR3 is 15 amino acids long. Germline values: CDR1 MNHEY, CDR2 SVGAGI. V gave up 0 bases and J gave up 4 bases, with 12 bases separating them. The CDR3 DNA sequence: TGTGCCAGCAGTTACTCGCCAGGCGCGGGCACTGAAGCTTTCTTT. It specifies CASSYSPGAGTEAFF.

The J gene is TRBJ1-6, the V gene TRBV9, with 7 bases lining up with TRBD1. CDR1 is SGDLS and CDR2 is YYNGEE in the germline V gene. With V trimmed by 4 bases and J by 6 bases, 7 bases remained unmatched. CDR3 length equals 15 residues. CDR3 loop: CASSTRQGGNSPLHF. CDR3 nucleotide sequence: TGTGCCAGCAGCACCAGACAGGGTGGTAATTCACCCCTCCACTTT.

J is TRBJ2-1 and V is TRBV28; 9 bases line up with TRBD2. Germline V gene data show CDR1 as MDHEN and CDR2 as SYDVKM. The ends lost 3 bases at V and 0 bases at J; junction bases unmatched: 9. The length of the CDR3 is 18 residues. CDR3 amino acids: CASSFPSGVDSSYNEQFF. CDR3 bases: TGTGCCAGCAGTTTTCCTAGCGGGGTAGACAGCTCCTACAATGAGCAGTTCTTC.

The chain uses TRBV18 and TRBJ2-3; TRBD2 matches 8 bases. The germline V gene encodes CDR1 KGHSH and CDR2 LQKENI. J gave up 6 bases and V 5 bases, and 7 bases lay outside the gene matches. There are 14 residues in the CDR3. The DNA of the CDR3 is TGTGCCAGCTCAACGACTAGCGTCCTCGATACGCAGTATTTT. Protein product: CASSTTSVLDTQYF.

The rearrangement uses TRBV6-6 and TRBJ2-7, with D hard to call. The germline CDR1 and CDR2 sequences are MNHNY and SVGAGI (reference sequence). This CDR3 is 11 amino acids long. The V end lost 5 bases, the J end lost 4 bases, and 6 bases lay between the germline ends. The CDR3 protein is CASSPNYEQYF. CDR3 bases: TGTGCCAGCAGTCCAAATTACGAGCAGTACTTC.

The chain employs TRBV25-1 and TRBJ1-5; D gene uncertain. The V and J ends lost 4 bases and 2 bases respectively, with 12 bases between them. Per germline, CDR1 MGHDK and CDR2 SYGVNS. The CDR3 has 15 residues. CDR3 sequence reads: CASSGRGPGNQPQHF. CDR3 coding DNA: TGTGCCAGCAGTGGCAGAGGTCCGGGCAATCAGCCCCAGCATTTT.

This clone was found once. The chain is built from TRBV28 and TRBJ2-5; D is uncertain. Trimming removed 7 bases from V and 1 base from J, with 7 bases in between. Germline V gene lookup returns CDR1 MDHEN and CDR2 SYDVKM. This CDR3 is 12 amino acids long. The DNA for the CDR3 is TGTGCCAGCAATCGGGTCCAAGAGACCCAGTACTTC. Encoded protein: CASNRVQETQYF.

In its sample, this clone was seen a few times. This chain joins TRBV6-1 and TRBJ2-7; 7 bases agree with TRBD1. Germline CDR1 and CDR2: MNHNS and SASEGT. The CDR3 is made up of 14 amino acids. V trimming: 4 bases; J trimming: 1 base; junction bases outside the gene matches: 4. For the CDR3, the DNA is TGTGCCAGCAGTGCTCCGGGACAGTCCTACGAGCAGTACTTC. Encoded protein: CASSAPGQSYEQYF.

The chain combines TRBV7-2 with TRBJ1-1; tentatively, D is TRBD1 (5 bases). Trimming took 1 base from V and 4 from J, leaving 10 bases between them. The germline V gene has CDR1 SGHTA and CDR2 FQGNSA. The CDR3 has 14 residues. The CDR3 DNA sequence: TGTGCCAGCAGCTTAGAGGAGGGGAGCACTGAAGCTTTCTTT. Its protein product is CASSLEEGSTEAFF.

The rearrangement links TRBV7-2 to TRBJ1-5; 7 positions agree with TRBD1. The CDR3 extends over 16 amino acids. The germline gives CDR1 SGHTA, CDR2 FQGNSA. V shed 5 bases, J shed 1 base, and the junction held 8 bases outside the gene matches. The CDR3 region is CASSARGSGSNQPQHF. The CDR3 coding sequence is TGTGCCAGCAGCGCCAGGGGGTCGGGGAGCAATCAGCCCCAGCATTTT. The full variable domain, with the rest looked up from reference TRBV7-2 and TRBJ1-5, is GAGVSQSPSNKVTEKGKDVELRCDPISGHTALYWYRQSLGQGLEFLIYFQGNSAPDKSGLPSDRFSAERTGGSVSTLTIQRTQQEDSAVYLCASSARGSGSNQPQHFGDGTRLSIL.

The J gene is TRBJ2-1, the V gene TRBV9; 7 positions agree with TRBD2. CDR3 length: 16 amino acids. Germline CDR1 reads SGDLS; CDR2 reads YYNGEE. V dropped 0 bases and J dropped 2; count of bases not matched to a gene: 5. CDR3 DNA sequence: TGTGCCAGCAGCGTAGGGGGAGGGGCGACCTACAATGAGCAGTTCTTC. This codes for CASSVGGGATYNEQFF.

The J gene is TRBJ1-2, the V gene TRBV30; the match to TRBD1 covers 8 bases. The V segment lost 5 bases and the J segment 7 bases; nucleotides outside the gene matches: 9. The CDR3 is 13 residues long. Looked up from germline, CDR1 is GTSNPN and CDR2 is SVGIG (reference sequence). The CDR3 sequence is CAWGAGGLGGYTF. CDR3 DNA sequence: TGTGCCTGGGGCGCAGGGGGCCTTGGTGGCTACACCTTC.

This chain uses TRBV6-5 with TRBJ2-4; D perhaps matches TRBD2 (5 bases). This CDR3 spans 13 amino acids. Trimming left V 11 bases short and J 0 bases short, with 11 bases between. Germline V lookup: CDR1 MNHEY, CDR2 SVGAGI. Here the CDR3 reads CAVGELAKNIQYF. Written as DNA, the CDR3 is TGTGCCGTCGGGGAACTAGCCAAAAACATTCAGTACTTC.

The chain combines TRBV9 with TRBJ2-1, with D unresolved. This CDR3 is 12 amino acids long. V lost 4 bases to trimming and J lost 6 bases, with 8 bases between them. CDR1 is SGDLS and CDR2 is YYNGEE in the germline V gene. CDR3: CASSTRGNEQFF. The DNA for the CDR3 is TGTGCCAGCAGCACGAGAGGCAATGAGCAGTTCTTC.

The table lists this clone with a few counts. The chain employs TRBV6-4 and TRBJ1-6; possibly TRBD1 for D (6 bases). Trimming took 6 bases from V and 2 from J, leaving 11 bases between them. Germline CDR1 MRHNA, CDR2 SNTAGT. This CDR3 has 15 amino acids. The CDR3 loop reads CASSRQATYNSPLHF. CDR3 coding DNA: TGTGCCAGCAGCAGACAGGCCACCTATAATTCACCCCTCCACTTT.

There are a few counts of this clone. The chain has TRBV6-6 and TRBJ2-5; 9 bases fit TRBD1. The end of the DNA is better explained by TRBJ2-7, so the J call may be wrong. The germline V gene encodes CDR1 MNHNY and CDR2 SVGAGI (reference sequence). The CDR3 runs to 15 residues. CDR3 DNA sequence: TGTGCCAGCAGTTTCACCTGGGACAGGGAAGTCGAGCAGTACTTC. Translation: CASSFTWDREVEQYF.

The chain carries TRBV9 and TRBJ2-7, with 7 bases lining up with TRBD1. The CDR3 runs 13 residues. After removal of 3 bases from V and 5 bases from J, the junction contained 5 bases not matched to a gene. Germline CDR1 and CDR2: SGDLS and YYNGEE. CDR3 residues: CASSGDRVHEQYF. In nucleotides, the CDR3 is TGTGCCAGCAGCGGAGACAGGGTCCACGAGCAGTACTTC.

J is TRBJ2-2 and V is TRBV30; 11 bases match TRBD1. Germline assignment: CDR1 GTSNPN and CDR2 SVGIG (reference sequence). V gave up 2 bases and J gave up 6 bases; unmatched junction bases: 5. CDR3 length: 15 amino acids. Here the CDR3 reads CAWSQKGQGAGELFF. The DNA of the CDR3 is TGTGCCTGGAGTCAAAAGGGACAGGGGGCCGGGGAGCTGTTTTTT. The full variable domain, in which reference TRBV30 and TRBJ2-2 provide the parts outside the CDR3, is SQTIHQWPATLVQPVGSPLSLECTVEGTSNPNLYWYRQAAGRGLQLLFYSVGIGQISSEVPQNLSASRPQDRQFILSSKKLLLSDSGFYLCAWSQKGQGAGELFFGEGSRLTVL.

A few counts support this clone. The V call is TRBV18, the J call TRBJ2-7; TRBD2 matches at 8 bases. V trimming: 2 bases; J trimming: 2 bases; junction bases outside the gene matches: 5. This CDR3 is built from 15 residues. The germline gives CDR1 KGHSH, CDR2 LQKENI. The CDR3 protein is CASSPASGSPYEQYF. CDR3 nucleotide sequence: TGTGCCAGCTCACCAGCTAGCGGGTCCCCCTACGAGCAGTACTTC.

The rearrangement joins TRBV12-2 to TRBJ2-7; TRBD1, the table's D call, was not compared with the DNA. TRBV12-2 is tagged as a pseudogene. The CDR3 runs 16 residues. The CDR3 here is CASRLEGQGFGYEQYF. DNA for the CDR3: TGTGCAAGTCGCTTAGAGGGACAGGGGTTTGGCTACGAGCAGTACTTC.

This clone was observed once. In the same sample, other DNA sequences code for this CDR3. This chain connects TRBV6-6 to TRBJ2-7, with TRBD1 identical over 10 bases. The ends lost 0 bases at V and 0 bases at J; junction bases unmatched: 2. CDR3 length: 16 amino acids. Germline lookup yields CDR1 MNHNY and CDR2 SVGAGI (reference sequence). DNA of the CDR3: TGTGCCAGCAGTTACTCCTGGACAGGGGGCTCCTACGAGCAGTACTTC. It encodes CASSYSWTGGSYEQYF.

The chain recombines TRBV6-5 with TRBJ2-7; D is ambiguous. In germline, CDR1 is MNHEY, CDR2 SVGAGI. V lost 2 bases, J lost 4 bases, and 3 bases lay in between. This CDR3 spans 11 amino acids. In DNA form, the CDR3 reads TGTGCCAGCAGTTACGAGTACGAGCAGTACTTC. This gives the protein CASSYEYEQYF.

The chain recombines TRBV19 with TRBJ2-1; 9 bases map to TRBD1. Germline assignment: CDR1 LNHDA and CDR2 SQIVND (reference sequence). Germline trimming cut 6 bases from V and 9 bases from J; bases unmatched to any gene: 15. CDR3 size: 16 residues. The CDR3 nucleotides read TGTGCCAGTAGATCGCTCCCGGGACAGGGTGTTGTTGAGCAGTTCTTC. It specifies CASRSLPGQGVVEQFF.

This chain links TRBV28 with TRBJ1-2, with D possibly being TRBD1 (6 bases). CDR1 is MDHEN and CDR2 is SYDVKM in the germline V gene. The germline V and J ends were trimmed by 8 bases and 1 base, with 8 bases remaining between them. The CDR3 is made up of 12 amino acids. CDR3 in DNA: TGTGCCAGCTGGACAGATAACTATGGCTACACCTTC. Translated, it gives CASWTDNYGYTF.

The V and J genes are TRBV29-1 and TRBJ2-3; weak D call: TRBD2 (6 bases). Germline V gives CDR1 SQVTM, CDR2 ANQGSEA. The CDR3 runs 11 residues. The V and J ends lost 5 bases and 5 bases respectively, with 8 bases between them. The CDR3 DNA sequence: TGCAGCGTTCACGGGGGAGATACGCAGTATTTT. This sequence encodes CSVHGGDTQYF.

The V and J genes are TRBV5-6 and TRBJ2-3; D remains unclear. Germline V gene data show CDR1 as SGHDT and CDR2 as YYEEEE. There are 14 residues in the CDR3. The V gene lost 5 bases and the J gene lost 5 bases, with 15 bases spanning the gap. CDR3 bases: TGTGCCAGCAGTTTCTCCACTTCAGGAGATACGCAGTATTTT. This translates into CASSFSTSGDTQYF.

This clone showed up just once. The rearrangement joins TRBV6-6 to TRBJ1-1, with no clear D. Germline loops: CDR1 MNHNY, CDR2 SVGAGI (reference sequence). The V end lost 6 bases, the J end lost 3 bases, and 5 bases lay between the germline ends. The CDR3 has 11 residues. The CDR3 loop reads CASSTDTEAFF. The CDR3 nucleotides are TGTGCCAGCAGCACGGACACTGAAGCTTTCTTT.

The J gene is TRBJ2-5, the V gene TRBV6-5, with a possible D match to TRBD2 (5 bases). CDR3 length: 15 amino acids. V was pared by 2 bases and J by 4 bases, with 14 bases between. The germline CDR1 and CDR2 sequences are MNHEY and SVGAGI. Written as DNA, the CDR3 is TGTGCCAGCAGTTACCTAAATGAGGGCCGAGAGACCCAGTACTTC. It specifies CASSYLNEGRETQYF.

The chain is built from TRBV11-2 and TRBJ1-2, with TRBD1 matching 10 bases. V lost 5 bases, J lost 8 bases, and 17 bases stayed unmatched. This CDR3 spans 17 amino acids. Per the germline V gene, CDR1 is SGHAT and CDR2 is FQNNGV. The CDR3 here is CASSRSGTGDYRRGYTF. The CDR3 DNA follows: TGTGCCAGCAGCCGATCCGGGACAGGGGATTATCGGAGGGGCTACACCTTC.

This clone has just a few counts. Other DNA sequences from this sample encode an identical CDR3 as well. V and J are TRBV29-1 and TRBJ1-2, with TRBD1 matching 7 bases. Germline loops: CDR1 SQVTM, CDR2 ANQGSEA. CDR3 length equals 12 residues. Trimming at V came to 1 base and at J to 4 bases, leaving 0 bases not matched to a gene. The CDR3 coding sequence is TGCAGCGTTGAAGGACAGGGCTATGGCTACACCTTC. It translates to CSVEGQGYGYTF.